Listed below are T cell receptor beta chains from one sample, sequenced in a study of blood T cell repertoires in COVID-19. Data came from immunoSEQ multiplex PCR; TCRdb stores just in-frame clones and leaves some out. Among roughly 340,000 clones listed, around 92% were seen once. The sample was peripheral blood. Receptor source: a woman aged 25 to 39 with COVID-19, enrolled during active disease. CDR3s include the opening cysteine and the closing phenylalanine or tryptophan. D genes are given only for firm matches. Clone size is stated in some rows and not others, as once, few, many or a class when expanded.

D: TRBD2
V: TRBV9
size: -
J: TRBJ2-3
DNA: TGTGCCAGCAGCGTGAGCGTTCCGGGACTAGGAGTCACAGATACGCAGTATTTT
CDR3: CASSVSVPGLGVTDTQYF

D: -
V: TRBV5-4
size: -
J: TRBJ2-3
DNA: TGTGCCAGCAGCTTCGTCACAGATACGCAGTATTTT
CDR3: CASSFVTDTQYF

D: -
V: TRBV19
size: -
J: TRBJ2-7
DNA: TGTGCCAGTAGTTATACCCGAGTCTACGAGCAGTACTTC
CDR3: CASSYTRVYEQYF

D: -
V: TRBV9
size: -
J: TRBJ1-6
DNA: TGTGCCAGCAGCGTAGGGAGTTCACCCCTCCACTTT
CDR3: CASSVGSSPLHF

D: -
V: TRBV29-1
size: -
J: TRBJ2-2
DNA: TGCAGCGTTGGGCAGGCGAACACCGGGGAGCTGTTTTTT
CDR3: CSVGQANTGELFF

D: -
V: TRBV9
size: -
J: TRBJ2-3
DNA: TGTGCCAGCAGCGTAGTCCCCACATCAGATACGCAGTATTTT
CDR3: CASSVVPTSDTQYF

D: -
V: TRBV11-3
size: few
J: TRBJ1-6
DNA: TGTGCCAGCAGCTTAGCAAATTCACCCCTCCACTTT
CDR3: CASSLANSPLHF

D: -
V: TRBV4-2
size: -
J: TRBJ1-2
DNA: TGTGCCAGCAGCCAAGAGGCTGCTAACTATGGCTACACCTTC
CDR3: CASSQEAANYGYTF

D: -
V: TRBV12-3/TRBV12-4
size: -
J: TRBJ1-1
DNA: TGTGCCAGCAGTGTAGGACTAAACACTGAAGCTTTCTTT
CDR3: CASSVGLNTEAFF

D: -
V: TRBV6-5
size: -
J: TRBJ2-3
DNA: TGTGCCAGCATGGGGGCCCGGGCAGATACGCAGTATTTT
CDR3: CASMGARADTQYF

D: -
V: TRBV7-7
size: -
J: TRBJ2-1
DNA: TGTGCTAGCAGCCCGCTATCCGTTAATGAGCAGTTCTTC
CDR3: CASSPLSVNEQFF

D: TRBD1
V: TRBV3-1/TRBV3-2
size: -
J: TRBJ2-7
DNA: TGTGCCAGCAGCCAAGAGTTGGGACAGGGAGGCTACGAGCAGTACTTC
CDR3: CASSQELGQGGYEQYF

D: TRBD1
V: TRBV19
size: -
J: TRBJ1-5
DNA: TGTGCCAGTAGTATAGACCACAGGGGATTCGTTCAGCCCCAGCATTTT
CDR3: CASSIDHRGFVQPQHF

D: -
V: TRBV11-3
size: -
J: TRBJ1-2
DNA: TGTGCCAGCAGCTTGTCAGGGATCGTCAATGGCTACACCTTC
CDR3: CASSLSGIVNGYTF

D: -
V: TRBV30
size: -
J: TRBJ1-6
DNA: TGTGCCTGGAGTGTATGGAGCCAGGGATTGAATTCACCCCTCCACTTT
CDR3: CAWSVWSQGLNSPLHF

D: -
V: TRBV27
size: -
J: TRBJ1-6
DNA: TGTGCCAGCAGTTTGGACTCTCGGAATTCACCCCTCCACTTT
CDR3: CASSLDSRNSPLHF

D: TRBD2
V: TRBV2
size: -
J: TRBJ2-5
DNA: TGTGCCAGCAGTGGCGGGGGGGCTAGAGAGACCCAGTACTTC
CDR3: CASSGGGARETQYF

D: -
V: TRBV10-1
size: few
J: TRBJ1-5
DNA: TGCGCCAGCAGTGAGGACAGCCGAGGTCAGCCCCAGCATTTT
CDR3: CASSEDSRGQPQHF

D: -
V: TRBV2
size: -
J: TRBJ1-1
DNA: TGTGCCAGCAGTTCCGACGGGGACACTGAAGCTTTCTTT
CDR3: CASSSDGDTEAFF

D: -
V: TRBV9
size: -
J: TRBJ2-1
DNA: TGTGCCAGCAGCGTTTCCGGGCGGCGGGACGACAATGAGCAGTTCTTC
CDR3: CASSVSGRRDDNEQFF

D: -
V: TRBV28
size: -
J: TRBJ1-1
DNA: TGTGCCAGCACCCCGAGGTGGACTGAAGCTTTCTTT
CDR3: CASTPRWTEAFF

D: -
V: TRBV10-3
size: few
J: TRBJ1-5
DNA: TGTGCCATCAGGAGGGAGAATCAGCCCCAGCATTTT
CDR3: CAIRRENQPQHF

D: TRBD1
V: TRBV5-5
size: -
J: TRBJ1-2
DNA: TGTGCCAGCAGCTTCCAGACAGGGAGTAGGGTCAACTATGGCTACACCTTC
CDR3: CASSFQTGSRVNYGYTF

D: -
V: TRBV10-2
size: -
J: TRBJ1-1
DNA: TGCGCCAGCAGTGATACAGGGCAGGTTGAAGCTTTCTTT
CDR3: CASSDTGQVEAFF

D: TRBD1
V: TRBV4-3
size: -
J: TRBJ1-1
DNA: TGCGCCAGCAGCAGTGATGGGACAGGGGGCTTCCCCGAGAGAGCTTTCTTT
CDR3: CASSSDGTGGFPERAFF

D: -
V: TRBV6-6
size: -
J: TRBJ2-1
DNA: TGTGCCAGCAGTTTCCACCAGCGGGCCTCCTTAACGGAGCAGTTCTTC
CDR3: CASSFHQRASLTEQFF

D: -
V: TRBV5-6
size: -
J: TRBJ1-2
DNA: TGTGCCAGCAGCTTGGTCGGGGATTCCTATGGCTACACCTTC
CDR3: CASSLVGDSYGYTF

D: -
V: TRBV20-1
size: few
J: TRBJ2-1
DNA: TGCAGTGCTACAGGCTACAATGAGCAGTTCTTC
CDR3: CSATGYNEQFF

D: -
V: TRBV2
size: -
J: TRBJ1-2
DNA: TGTGCCAGCAGTGGAACAGGTTACTATGGCTACACCTTC
CDR3: CASSGTGYYGYTF

D: -
V: TRBV29-1
size: once
J: TRBJ2-7
DNA: TGCAGCGTTTCGGCCGGGGGGCTCGAGCAGTACTTC
CDR3: CSVSAGGLEQYF

D: -
V: TRBV25-1
size: -
J: TRBJ2-3
DNA: TGTGCCAGCAGTGAATTGACAGTGAGCACAGATACGCAGTATTTT
CDR3: CASSELTVSTDTQYF

D: -
V: TRBV28
size: -
J: TRBJ2-5
DNA: TGTGCCAGCAGTTTTGAGTCGGGTTGGGAGACCCAGTACTTC
CDR3: CASSFESGWETQYF

D: -
V: TRBV11-3
size: -
J: TRBJ1-1
DNA: TGTGCCAGCAGCCCCCGCGGTCGGCGGACTGAAGCTTTCTTT
CDR3: CASSPRGRRTEAFF

D: TRBD2
V: TRBV19
size: -
J: TRBJ2-1
DNA: TGTGCCAGTAGTATCCGGACTAGCGTGAATGAGCAGTTCTTC
CDR3: CASSIRTSVNEQFF

D: -
V: TRBV4-3
size: -
J: TRBJ2-2
DNA: TGCGCCAGCAGCCAAGGCCTACAGGCGATTACGAACACCGGGGAGCTGTTTTTT
CDR3: CASSQGLQAITNTGELFF

D: TRBD1
V: TRBV10-3
size: -
J: TRBJ1-2
DNA: TGTGCCATCAGACAGGGGGGACCGGATGGCTACACCTTC
CDR3: CAIRQGGPDGYTF

D: -
V: TRBV6-5
size: few
J: TRBJ1-5
DNA: TGTGCCAGCAGTACCCAGGGCAATCAGCCCCAGCATTTT
CDR3: CASSTQGNQPQHF

D: TRBD1
V: TRBV14
size: -
J: TRBJ1-6
DNA: TGTGCCAGCAGCGGAGACAGGGGAGGGTATAATTCACCCCTCCACTTT
CDR3: CASSGDRGGYNSPLHF

D: -
V: TRBV27
size: -
J: TRBJ1-2
DNA: TGTGCCAGCAGTCCCACGTCCTGGCTGAACTATGGCTACACCTTC
CDR3: CASSPTSWLNYGYTF

D: -
V: TRBV7-6
size: -
J: TRBJ1-4
DNA: TGTGCCAGCAGCTTAGAGGAGGGGTTTACTAATCAAAAACTGTTTTTT
CDR3: CASSLEEGFTNQKLFF

D: -
V: TRBV5-4
size: -
J: TRBJ2-7
DNA: TGTGCCAGCAGCTTGGAACTAGTCAACGAGCAGTACTTC
CDR3: CASSLELVNEQYF

D: TRBD2
V: TRBV10-3
size: once
J: TRBJ2-2
DNA: TGTGCCATCAGCTATGGACTAGCGGGCTTCACCGGGGAGCTGTTTTTT
CDR3: CAISYGLAGFTGELFF

D: TRBD2
V: TRBV11-3
size: -
J: TRBJ2-1
DNA: TGTGCCAGCAGCACCCGGGGGGGAAGCTCCTACAATGAGCAGTTCTTC
CDR3: CASSTRGGSSYNEQFF

D: -
V: TRBV27
size: -
J: TRBJ1-5
DNA: TGTGCCAGCAGTTTATCGGGGGGGAGCAATCAGCCCCAGCATTTT
CDR3: CASSLSGGSNQPQHF

D: -
V: TRBV9
size: -
J: TRBJ2-5
DNA: TGTGCCAGCAGCCCCCGCACAGGGTCGAACCAAGAGACCCAGTACTTC
CDR3: CASSPRTGSNQETQYF

D: TRBD2
V: TRBV4-1
size: -
J: TRBJ2-7
DNA: TGCGCCAGCAGCCAACTTACTAGCGGCCCTCTGAACTACGAGCAGTACTTC
CDR3: CASSQLTSGPLNYEQYF

D: TRBD1
V: TRBV29-1
size: -
J: TRBJ2-5
DNA: TGCAGCGTTGTACAGGGGGTAGAGACCCAGTACTTC
CDR3: CSVVQGVETQYF

D: -
V: TRBV29-1
size: -
J: TRBJ2-3
DNA: TGCAGCGTTGAAGTTGGCCGACTCACAGATACGCAGTATTTT
CDR3: CSVEVGRLTDTQYF

D: TRBD1
V: TRBV6-5
size: -
J: TRBJ2-2
DNA: TGTGCCAGCGGTAGACAGGGGCTCCACACCGGGGAGCTGTTTTTT
CDR3: CASGRQGLHTGELFF

D: -
V: TRBV11-3
size: few
J: TRBJ2-1
DNA: TGTGCCAGCAGCTTAAGGCCCGGGTGGAATGAGCAGTTCTTC
CDR3: CASSLRPGWNEQFF

D: -
V: TRBV7-8
size: -
J: TRBJ2-7
DNA: TGTGCCAGCAGCTTAGGCCCGCGGTTAGACGGAACTTACGAGCAGTACTTC
CDR3: CASSLGPRLDGTYEQYF